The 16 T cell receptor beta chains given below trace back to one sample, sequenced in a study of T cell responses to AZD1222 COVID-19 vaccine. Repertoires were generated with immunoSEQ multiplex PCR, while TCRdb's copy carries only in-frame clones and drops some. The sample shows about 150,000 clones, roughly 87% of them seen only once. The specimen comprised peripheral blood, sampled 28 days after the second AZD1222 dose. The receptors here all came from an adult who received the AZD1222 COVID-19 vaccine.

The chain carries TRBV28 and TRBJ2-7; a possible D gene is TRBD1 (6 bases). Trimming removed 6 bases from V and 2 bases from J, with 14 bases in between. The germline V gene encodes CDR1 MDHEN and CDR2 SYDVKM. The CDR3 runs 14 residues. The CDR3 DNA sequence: TGTGCCAGCAGCCTTGGACAGCCTCCCTACGAGCAGTACTTC. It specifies CASSLGQPPYEQYF.

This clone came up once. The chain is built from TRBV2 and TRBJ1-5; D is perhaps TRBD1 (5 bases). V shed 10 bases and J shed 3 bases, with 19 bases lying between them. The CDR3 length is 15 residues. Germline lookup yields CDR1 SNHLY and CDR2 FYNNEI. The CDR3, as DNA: TGTGCCACCCGTGGGGCTGAGGTGCTCAATCAGCCCCAGCATTTT. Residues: CATRGAEVLNQPQHF.

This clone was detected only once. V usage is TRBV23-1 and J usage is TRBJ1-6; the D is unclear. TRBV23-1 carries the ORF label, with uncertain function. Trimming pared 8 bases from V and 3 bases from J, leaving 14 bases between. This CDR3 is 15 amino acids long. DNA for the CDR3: TGCGCCAGCGTACCCAGCGGGTACTATAATTCACCCCTCCACTTT. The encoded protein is CASVPSGYYNSPLHF.

The CDR3 DNA reads as TGTGCCAGCACCGAGACAGGGAATTATGGCTACACCTTC. Translation: CASTETGNYGYTF. J is TRBJ1-2 and V is TRBV5-6, with TRBD1 matching 7 bases. Trimming cost V 6 bases and J 5 bases; bases outside gene matches: 7. Germline V gene sequence: CDR1 SGHDT, CDR2 YYEEEE. The CDR3 is made up of 13 amino acids.

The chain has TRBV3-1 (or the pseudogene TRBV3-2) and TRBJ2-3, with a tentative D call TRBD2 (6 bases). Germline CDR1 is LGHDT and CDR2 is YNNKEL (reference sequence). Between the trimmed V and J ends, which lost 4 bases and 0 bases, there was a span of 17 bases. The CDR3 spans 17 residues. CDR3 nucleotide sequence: TGTGCCAGCAGCCGATTTAGCGGACTCACTAGCACAGATACGCAGTATTTT. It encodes CASSRFSGLTSTDTQYF.

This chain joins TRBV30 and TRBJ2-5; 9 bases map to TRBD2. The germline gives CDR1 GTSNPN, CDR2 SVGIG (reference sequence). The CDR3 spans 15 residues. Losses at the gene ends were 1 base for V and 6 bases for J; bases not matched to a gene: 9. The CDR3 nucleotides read TGTGCCTGGAGTGAAGCGGGGGGCCTTCTCCAGACCCAGTACTTC. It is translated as CAWSEAGGLLQTQYF.

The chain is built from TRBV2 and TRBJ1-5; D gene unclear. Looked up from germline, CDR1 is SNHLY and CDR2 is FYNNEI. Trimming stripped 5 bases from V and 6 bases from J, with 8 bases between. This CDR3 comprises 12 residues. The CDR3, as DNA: TGTGCCAGCAGTCCTCTGGGTCAGCCCCAGCATTTT. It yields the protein CASSPLGQPQHF.

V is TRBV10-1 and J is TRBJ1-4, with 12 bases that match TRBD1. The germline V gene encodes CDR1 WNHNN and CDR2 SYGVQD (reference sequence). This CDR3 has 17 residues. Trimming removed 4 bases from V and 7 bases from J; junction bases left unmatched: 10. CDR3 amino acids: CASSAGTGGEGGEKLFF. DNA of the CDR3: TGCGCCAGCAGTGCCGGGACAGGGGGCGAAGGAGGTGAAAAACTGTTTTTT.

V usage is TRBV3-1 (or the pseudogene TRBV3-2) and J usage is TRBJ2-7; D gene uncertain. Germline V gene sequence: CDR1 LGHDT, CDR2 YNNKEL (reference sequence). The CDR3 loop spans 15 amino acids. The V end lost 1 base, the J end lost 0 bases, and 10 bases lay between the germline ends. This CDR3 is CASSQGILFSYEQYF. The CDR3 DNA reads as TGTGCCAGCAGCCAAGGGATACTCTTCTCCTACGAGCAGTACTTC.

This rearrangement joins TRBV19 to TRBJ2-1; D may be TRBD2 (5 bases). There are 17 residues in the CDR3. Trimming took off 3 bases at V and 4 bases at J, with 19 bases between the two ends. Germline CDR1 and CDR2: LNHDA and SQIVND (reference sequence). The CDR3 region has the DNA TGTGCCAGTAGTATTAGTGGAATCCTCGGGGATTACAATGAGCAGTTCTTC. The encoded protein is CASSISGILGDYNEQFF.

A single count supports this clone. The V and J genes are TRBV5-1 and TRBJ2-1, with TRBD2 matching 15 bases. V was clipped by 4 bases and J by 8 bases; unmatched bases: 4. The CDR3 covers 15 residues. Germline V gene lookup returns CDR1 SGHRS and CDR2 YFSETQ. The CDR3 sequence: CASSRTSGRDDEQFF. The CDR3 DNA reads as TGCGCCAGCAGCAGGACTAGCGGGAGGGATGATGAGCAGTTCTTC.

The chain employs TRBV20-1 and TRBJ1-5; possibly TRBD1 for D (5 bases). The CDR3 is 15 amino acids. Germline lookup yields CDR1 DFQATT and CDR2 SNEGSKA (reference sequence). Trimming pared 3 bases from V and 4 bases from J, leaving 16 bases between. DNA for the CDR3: TGCAGTGCTAGTTTAGAGGGACTGAAAAATCAGCCCCAGCATTTT. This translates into CSASLEGLKNQPQHF.

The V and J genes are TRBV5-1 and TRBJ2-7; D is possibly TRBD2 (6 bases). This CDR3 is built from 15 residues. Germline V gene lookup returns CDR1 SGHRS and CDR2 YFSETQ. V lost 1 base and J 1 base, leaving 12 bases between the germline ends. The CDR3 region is CASSLSGGPSYEQYF. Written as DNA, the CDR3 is TGCGCCAGCAGCTTGTCCGGGGGACCATCCTACGAGCAGTACTTC.

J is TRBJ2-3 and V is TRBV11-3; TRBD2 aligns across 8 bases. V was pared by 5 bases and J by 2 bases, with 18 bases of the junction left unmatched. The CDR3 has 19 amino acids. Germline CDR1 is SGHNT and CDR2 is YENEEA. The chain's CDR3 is CASSHHIREGPNNTDTQYF. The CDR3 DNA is TGTGCCAGCAGCCACCACATTCGGGAGGGACCTAACAACACAGATACGCAGTATTTT.

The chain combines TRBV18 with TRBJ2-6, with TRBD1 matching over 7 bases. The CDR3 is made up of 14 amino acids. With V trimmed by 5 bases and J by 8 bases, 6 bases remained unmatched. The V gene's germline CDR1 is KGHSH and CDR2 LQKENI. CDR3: CASSIDRASNVLTF. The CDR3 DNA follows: TGTGCCAGCTCAATCGACAGGGCCTCCAACGTCCTGACTTTC.

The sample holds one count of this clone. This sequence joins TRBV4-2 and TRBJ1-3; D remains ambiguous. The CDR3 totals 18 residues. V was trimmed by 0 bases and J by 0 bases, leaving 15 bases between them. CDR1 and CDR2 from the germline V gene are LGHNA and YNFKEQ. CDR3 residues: CASSQDWEVVNSGNTIYF. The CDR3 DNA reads TGTGCCAGCAGCCAAGATTGGGAGGTGGTGAACTCTGGAAACACCATATATTTT.